This TCR beta chain was identified during a study of blood T cell repertoires in COVID-19 (dated by TCRdb to about 2020). Study-level background: The collaborator samples originated in the United States, Italy and Spain and spanned the acute and convalescent phases of COVID-19. The material from the prospective study consisted of cDNA or gDNA derived from T cells, B-cell-depleted T cells, or PBMCs. Deeply sampled blood TCRbeta repertoires from subjects exposed to, actively infected with, or recovered from COVID-19 were included in the dataset. The repertoires were made available in a free public database intended to serve as a resource for research on the immune response to SARS-CoV-2. Samples were obtained from the ongoing ImmuneRACE study (first 160 participants) and from about 1,300 subjects provided by 6 global collaborators. The sample metadata nearly always contained a de-identified subject ID, COVID-19 status, age in years and sex. Where available, HLA class I and class II types were obtained from metadata supplied by the sample provider rather than from assay-based typing.

Enrolling through a virtual design, the prospective study's participants ranged in age from roughly 18 to 100 years and lived across around 25 United States geographic areas. In the prospective study, participants were assigned to cohorts based on the clinical history participants reported in a screening survey and a study questionnaire. Recovered participants in ImmuneRACE Cohort 3 were defined as having two consecutive negative NP/OP PCR tests, clearance from a healthcare professional, or resolution of symptoms. In the prospective study, whole blood, serum and a nasopharyngeal or oropharyngeal swab were collected from each participant by mobile phlebotomists. Over a 2-month period, participants in the prospective study had the option of providing additional blood draws and questionnaires. Blood samples from the prospective study were shipped frozen or at room temperature prior to DNA extraction.

The study at large found these results: The amount of clinical and demographic metadata varied by source and participant and was provided uncurated.

V trim: 7 bases; J trim: 5 bases; unmatched bases: 26. For CDR1 and CDR2, the germline V gene lists SGDLS and YYNGEE. Taken from cysteine to phenylalanine, the CDR3 has 20 residues. The sequence is cut down to CDR3 DNA, 60 bases in frame from base 1. Remarks on this clone: The antigen this receptor binds is unknown. Per-base qualities were not stored, and no clone one base away is much larger.

The immunoSEQ Assay, a bias-controlled multiplex PCR, was used to amplify TCRbeta CDR3 regions from genomic DNA. The original pipeline was this. The number of nucleated cells in each sample was estimated by amplification of reference gene primers within the assay. To quantify the absolute abundance of each unique TCRbeta CDR3 rearrangement, sequence reads were collapsed and filtered. For each sample, productive Simpson clonality was calculated as the square root of Simpson's diversity index across productive rearrangements. The clones in this table, taken by TCRdb from immuneACCESS, are in-frame only. Not every clone is retained; where verified, under half of the shortfall comes from an unresolved V gene, and the cause of the rest is unknown. From that table come the V and J calls and clone size; the DNA was used to work out D and trimming. The sample records 490,000 or so clones, 80% to 90% of which are singletons. The ten largest clones represent roughly 8.5% of the sample.

The sequence was obtained from a woman aged 60 to 75 who had recovered from COVID-19. The sequence is built from TRBV9 and TRBJ2-5, with 10 bases matching TRBD1. Sequenced input: PBMCs or T cells enriched from blood (not recorded which). DNA sequence: TGTGCCAGCCTGTGGCTGCCCTGGGATGTCCAGGACAGGGGGTTGGAGACCCAGTACTTC. This yields the protein CASLWLPWDVQDRGLETQYF.